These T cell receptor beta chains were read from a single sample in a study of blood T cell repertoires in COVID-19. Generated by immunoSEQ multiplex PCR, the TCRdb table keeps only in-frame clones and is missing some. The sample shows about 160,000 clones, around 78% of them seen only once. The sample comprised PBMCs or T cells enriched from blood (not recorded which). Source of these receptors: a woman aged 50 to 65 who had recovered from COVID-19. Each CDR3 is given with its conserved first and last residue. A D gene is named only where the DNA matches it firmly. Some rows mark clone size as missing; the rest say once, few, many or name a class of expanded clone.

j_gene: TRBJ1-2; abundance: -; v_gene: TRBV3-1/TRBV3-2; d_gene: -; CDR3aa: CASSQEGSGGSGYTF; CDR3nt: TGTGCCAGCAGCCAAGAGGGGTCTGGAGGCTCGGGCTACACCTTC
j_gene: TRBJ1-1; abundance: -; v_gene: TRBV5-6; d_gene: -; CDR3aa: CASSFGVRGAFF; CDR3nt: TGTGCCAGCAGCTTTGGGGTCCGGGGAGCTTTCTTT
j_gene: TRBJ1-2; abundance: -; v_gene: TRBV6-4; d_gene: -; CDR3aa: CASRPDRSRPNYGYTF; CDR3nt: TGTGCCAGCAGACCTGACAGGTCACGACCCAACTATGGCTACACCTTC
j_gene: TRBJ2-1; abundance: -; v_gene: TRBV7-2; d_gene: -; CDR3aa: CASRVAGADEQFF; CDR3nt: TGTGCCAGCAGGGTTGCAGGCGCCGATGAGCAGTTCTTC
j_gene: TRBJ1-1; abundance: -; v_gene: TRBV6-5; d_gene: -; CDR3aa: CASSLTENTEAFF; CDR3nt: TGTGCCAGCAGTCTGACAGAGAACACTGAAGCTTTCTTT
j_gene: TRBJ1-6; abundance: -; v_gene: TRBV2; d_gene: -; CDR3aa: CASKGTVSISSPLHF; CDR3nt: TGTGCCAGCAAAGGCACAGTATCAATCAGTTCACCCCTCCACTTT
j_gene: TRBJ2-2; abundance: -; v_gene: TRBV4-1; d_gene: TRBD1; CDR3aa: CASSPGQGGNHGELFF; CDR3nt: TGCGCCAGCAGCCCAGGACAGGGAGGAAACCACGGGGAGCTGTTTTTT
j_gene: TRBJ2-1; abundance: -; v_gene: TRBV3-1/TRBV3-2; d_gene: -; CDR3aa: CASSVGRAYYNEQFF; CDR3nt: TGTGCCAGCAGCGTGGGCAGGGCCTACTACAATGAGCAGTTCTTC
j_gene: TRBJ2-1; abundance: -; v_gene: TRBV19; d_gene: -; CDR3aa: CASGDQGGWTEQFF; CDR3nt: TGTGCCAGTGGAGACCAGGGCGGCTGGACTGAGCAGTTCTTC
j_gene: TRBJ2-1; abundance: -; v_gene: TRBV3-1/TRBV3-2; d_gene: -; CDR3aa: CASSQDVSYNEQFF; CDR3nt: TGTGCCAGCAGCCAAGATGTCTCGTACAATGAGCAGTTCTTC
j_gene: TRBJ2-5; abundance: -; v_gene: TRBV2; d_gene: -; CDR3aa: CASSERDIPGTQYF; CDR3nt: TGTGCCAGCAGTGAACGGGACATCCCAGGGACCCAGTACTTC
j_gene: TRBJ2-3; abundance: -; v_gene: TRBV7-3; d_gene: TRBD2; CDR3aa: CASSTSGGDTQYF; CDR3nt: TGTGCCAGCAGCACCTCGGGGGGAGATACGCAGTATTTT
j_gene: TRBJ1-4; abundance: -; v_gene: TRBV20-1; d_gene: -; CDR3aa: CSARSEGRLFF; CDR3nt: TGCAGTGCTAGAAGTGAGGGCAGGCTGTTTTTT
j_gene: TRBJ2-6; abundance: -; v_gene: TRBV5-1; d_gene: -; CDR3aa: CASSPTTDSSGANVLTF; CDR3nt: TGCGCCAGCAGCCCCACGACCGACAGCTCTGGGGCCAACGTCCTGACTTTC
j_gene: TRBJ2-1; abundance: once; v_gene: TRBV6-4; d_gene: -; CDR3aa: CASSDGTGFDEQFF; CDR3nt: TGTGCCAGCAGTGACGGAACAGGGTTCGATGAGCAGTTCTTC
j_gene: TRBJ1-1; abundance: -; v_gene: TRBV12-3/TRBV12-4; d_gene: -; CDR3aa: CASSFSESTEAFF; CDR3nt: TGTGCCAGCAGTTTTTCGGAGTCCACTGAAGCTTTCTTT
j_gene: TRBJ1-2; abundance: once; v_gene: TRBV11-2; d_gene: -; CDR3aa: CASSPTYRANYGYTF; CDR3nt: TGTGCCAGCAGTCCCACCTACAGGGCTAACTATGGCTACACCTTC
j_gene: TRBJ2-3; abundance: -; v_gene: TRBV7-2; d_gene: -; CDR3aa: CASSLEGVIGTQYF; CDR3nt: TGTGCCAGCAGCTTAGAAGGGGTTATCGGTACGCAGTATTTT
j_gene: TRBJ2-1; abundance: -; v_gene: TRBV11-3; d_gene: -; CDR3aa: CASSLVINEQFF; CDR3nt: TGTGCCAGCAGCTTAGTAATCAATGAGCAGTTCTTC
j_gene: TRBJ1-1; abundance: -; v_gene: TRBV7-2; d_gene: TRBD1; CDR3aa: CASSPGGGRRTEAFF; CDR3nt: TGTGCCAGCAGCCCAGGGGGCGGCCGGCGGACTGAAGCTTTCTTT
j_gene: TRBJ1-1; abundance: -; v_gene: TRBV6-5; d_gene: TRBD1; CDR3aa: CASILSRDRGTEAFF; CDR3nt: TGTGCCAGCATTCTCTCCCGGGACAGGGGCACTGAAGCTTTCTTT